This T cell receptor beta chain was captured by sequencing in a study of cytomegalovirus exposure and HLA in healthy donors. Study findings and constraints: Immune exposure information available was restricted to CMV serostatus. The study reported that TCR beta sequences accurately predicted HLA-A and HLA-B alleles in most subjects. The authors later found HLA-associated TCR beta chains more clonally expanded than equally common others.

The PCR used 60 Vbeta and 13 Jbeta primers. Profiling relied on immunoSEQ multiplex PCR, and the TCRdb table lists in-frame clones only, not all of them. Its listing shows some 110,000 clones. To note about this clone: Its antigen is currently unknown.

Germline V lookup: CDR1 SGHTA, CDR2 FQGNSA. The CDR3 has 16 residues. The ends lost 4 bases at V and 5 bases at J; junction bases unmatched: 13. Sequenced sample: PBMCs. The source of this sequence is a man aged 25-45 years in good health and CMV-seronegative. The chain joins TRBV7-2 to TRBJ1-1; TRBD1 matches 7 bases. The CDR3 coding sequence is TGTGCCAGCAGCTCCGATTTATTAGGGGGCGCGACTGAAGCTTTCTTT. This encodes CASSSDLLGGATEAFF.